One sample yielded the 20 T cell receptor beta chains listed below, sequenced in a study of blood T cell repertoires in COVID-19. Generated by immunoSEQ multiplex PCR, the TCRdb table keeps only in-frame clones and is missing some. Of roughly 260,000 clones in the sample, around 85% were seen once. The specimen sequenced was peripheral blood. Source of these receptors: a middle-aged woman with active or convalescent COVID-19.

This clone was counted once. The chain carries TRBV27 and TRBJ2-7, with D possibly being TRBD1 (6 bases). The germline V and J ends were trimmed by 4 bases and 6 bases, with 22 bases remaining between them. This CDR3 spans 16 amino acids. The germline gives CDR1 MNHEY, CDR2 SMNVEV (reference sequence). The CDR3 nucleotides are TGTGCCAGCAGTTCCCTAACGATCAGGGGCGGAGGCGAGCAGTACTTC. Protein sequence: CASSSLTIRGGGEQYF.

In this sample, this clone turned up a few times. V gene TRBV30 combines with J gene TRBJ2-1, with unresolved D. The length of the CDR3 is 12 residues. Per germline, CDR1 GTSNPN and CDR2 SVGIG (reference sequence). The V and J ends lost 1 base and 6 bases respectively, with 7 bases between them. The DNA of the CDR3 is TGTGCCTGGAGTGCAACTTCCAATGAGCAGTTCTTC. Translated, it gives CAWSATSNEQFF.

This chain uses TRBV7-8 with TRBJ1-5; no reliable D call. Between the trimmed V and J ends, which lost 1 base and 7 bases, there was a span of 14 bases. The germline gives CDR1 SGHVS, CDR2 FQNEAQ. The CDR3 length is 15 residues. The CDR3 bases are TGTGCCAGCAGCTTAGTAGGAACAGTTGCCCAGCCCCAGCATTTT. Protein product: CASSLVGTVAQPQHF.

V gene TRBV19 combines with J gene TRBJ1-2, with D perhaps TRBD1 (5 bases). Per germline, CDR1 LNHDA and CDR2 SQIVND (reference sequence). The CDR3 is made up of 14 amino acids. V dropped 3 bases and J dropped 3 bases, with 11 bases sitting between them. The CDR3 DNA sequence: TGTGCCAGTAGTATTGCCCAGGGTGACTATGGCTACACCTTC. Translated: CASSIAQGDYGYTF.

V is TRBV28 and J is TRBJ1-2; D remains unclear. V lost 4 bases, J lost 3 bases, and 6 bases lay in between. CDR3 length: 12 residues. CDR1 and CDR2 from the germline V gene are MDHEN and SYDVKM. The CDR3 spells CASSYADYGYTF. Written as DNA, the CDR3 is TGTGCCAGCAGTTACGCGGACTATGGCTACACCTTC.

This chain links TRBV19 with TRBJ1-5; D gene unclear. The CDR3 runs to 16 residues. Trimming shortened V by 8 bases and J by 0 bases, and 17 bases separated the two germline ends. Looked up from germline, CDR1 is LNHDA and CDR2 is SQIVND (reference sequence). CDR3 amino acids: CASQPRAGNSNQPQHF. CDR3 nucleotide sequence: TGTGCCAGTCAACCCCGTGCGGGGAATAGCAATCAGCCCCAGCATTTT.

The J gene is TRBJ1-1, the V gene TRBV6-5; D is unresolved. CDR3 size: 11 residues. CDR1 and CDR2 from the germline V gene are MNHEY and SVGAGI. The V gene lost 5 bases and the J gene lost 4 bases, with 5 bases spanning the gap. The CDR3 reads CASSLSTEAFF. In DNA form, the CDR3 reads TGTGCCAGCAGTCTTTCCACTGAAGCTTTCTTT.

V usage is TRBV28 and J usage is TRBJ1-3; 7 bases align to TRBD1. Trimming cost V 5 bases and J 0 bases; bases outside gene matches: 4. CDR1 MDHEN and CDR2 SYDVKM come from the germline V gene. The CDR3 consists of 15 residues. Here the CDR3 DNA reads TGTGCCAGCAGTCCCCCAGGGGGCTCTGGAAACACCATATATTTT. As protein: CASSPPGGSGNTIYF.

The CDR3, as DNA: TGTGCCAGCAGTCCCACAGGGGGAGAGACCCAGTACTTC. This translates into CASSPTGGETQYF. The chain couples TRBV6-5 to TRBJ2-5, with 8 bases fitting TRBD1. CDR1 is MNHEY and CDR2 is SVGAGI in the germline V gene. This CDR3 is 13 amino acids long. The V gene end was trimmed by 5 bases and the J gene end by 4 bases; junction bases not matched to a gene: 3.

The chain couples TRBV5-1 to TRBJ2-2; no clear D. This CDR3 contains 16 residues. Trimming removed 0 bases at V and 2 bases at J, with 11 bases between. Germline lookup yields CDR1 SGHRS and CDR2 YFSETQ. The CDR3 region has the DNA TGCGCCAGCAGCTTGGGTCCTCGAACTAACACCGGGGAGCTGTTTTTT. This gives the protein CASSLGPRTNTGELFF.

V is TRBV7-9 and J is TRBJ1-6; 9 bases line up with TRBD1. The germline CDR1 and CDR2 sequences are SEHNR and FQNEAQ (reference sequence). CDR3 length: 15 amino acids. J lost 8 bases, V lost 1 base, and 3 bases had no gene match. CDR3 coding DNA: TGTGCCAGCAGCTTAGACAGACAGGGGGATTCACCCCTCCACTTT. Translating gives CASSLDRQGDSPLHF.

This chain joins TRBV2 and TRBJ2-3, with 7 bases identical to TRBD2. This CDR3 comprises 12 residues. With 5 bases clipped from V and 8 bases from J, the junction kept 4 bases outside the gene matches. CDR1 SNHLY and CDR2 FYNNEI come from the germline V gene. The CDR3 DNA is TGTGCCAGCAGTCAGCGGGACGGTACGCAGTATTTT. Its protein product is CASSQRDGTQYF. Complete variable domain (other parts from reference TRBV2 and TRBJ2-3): EPEVTQTPSHQVTQMGQEVILRCVPISNHLYFYWYRQILGQKVEFLVSFYNNEISEKSEIFDDQFSVERPDGSNFTLKIRSTKLEDSAMYFCASSQRDGTQYFGPGTRLTVL.

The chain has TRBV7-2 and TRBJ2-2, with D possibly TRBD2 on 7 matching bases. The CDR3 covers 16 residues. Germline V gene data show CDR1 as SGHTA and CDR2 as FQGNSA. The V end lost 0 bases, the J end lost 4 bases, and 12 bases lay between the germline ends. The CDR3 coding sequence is TGTGCCAGCAGCTTAGCACAGGGAGGGGTCACCGGGGAGCTGTTTTTT. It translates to CASSLAQGGVTGELFF. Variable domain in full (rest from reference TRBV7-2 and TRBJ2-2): GAGVSQSPSNKVTEKGKDVELRCDPISGHTALYWYRQSLGQGLEFLIYFQGNSAPDKSGLPSDRFSAERTGGSVSTLTIQRTQQEDSAVYLCASSLAQGGVTGELFFGEGSRLTVL.

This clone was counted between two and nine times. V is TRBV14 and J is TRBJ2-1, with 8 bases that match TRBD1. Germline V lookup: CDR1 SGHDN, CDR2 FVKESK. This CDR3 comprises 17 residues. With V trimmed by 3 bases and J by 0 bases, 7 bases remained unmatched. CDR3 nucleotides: TGTGCCAGCAGCCAGAGGTCCGGGACAGGCTCCTACAATGAGCAGTTCTTC. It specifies CASSQRSGTGSYNEQFF.

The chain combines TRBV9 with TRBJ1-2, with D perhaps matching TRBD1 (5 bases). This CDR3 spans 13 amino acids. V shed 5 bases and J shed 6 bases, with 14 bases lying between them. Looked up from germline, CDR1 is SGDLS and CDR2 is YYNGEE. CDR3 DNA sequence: TGTGCCAGCAGTGTTCAGGGAGGCAATGGCTACACCTTC. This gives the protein CASSVQGGNGYTF.

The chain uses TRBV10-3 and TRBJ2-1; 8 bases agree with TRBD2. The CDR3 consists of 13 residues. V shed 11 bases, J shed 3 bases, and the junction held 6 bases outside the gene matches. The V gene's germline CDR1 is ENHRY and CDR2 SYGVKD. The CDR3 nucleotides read TGTGCCGCCCGAGCGGGGGACTACAATGAGCAGTTCTTC. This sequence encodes CAARAGDYNEQFF.

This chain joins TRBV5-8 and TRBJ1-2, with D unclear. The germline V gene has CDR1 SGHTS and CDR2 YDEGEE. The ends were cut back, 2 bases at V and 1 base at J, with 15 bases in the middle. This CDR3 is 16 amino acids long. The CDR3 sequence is CASSFSLLALNYGYTF. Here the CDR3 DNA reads TGTGCCAGCAGCTTTTCCCTTTTGGCCCTTAACTATGGCTACACCTTC.

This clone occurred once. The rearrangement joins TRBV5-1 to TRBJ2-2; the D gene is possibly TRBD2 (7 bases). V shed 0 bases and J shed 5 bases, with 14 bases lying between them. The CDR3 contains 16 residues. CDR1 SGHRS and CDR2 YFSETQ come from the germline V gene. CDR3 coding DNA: TGCGCCAGCAGCTTGGCGGGGGGACATACAACCGGGGAGCTGTTTTTT. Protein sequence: CASSLAGGHTTGELFF.

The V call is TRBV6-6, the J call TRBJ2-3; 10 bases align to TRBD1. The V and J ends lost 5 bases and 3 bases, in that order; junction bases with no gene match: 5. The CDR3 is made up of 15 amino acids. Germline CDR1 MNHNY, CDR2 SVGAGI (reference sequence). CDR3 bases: TGTGCCAGCAGTAAACCGGGACAGGGGACAGATACGCAGTATTTT. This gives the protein CASSKPGQGTDTQYF.

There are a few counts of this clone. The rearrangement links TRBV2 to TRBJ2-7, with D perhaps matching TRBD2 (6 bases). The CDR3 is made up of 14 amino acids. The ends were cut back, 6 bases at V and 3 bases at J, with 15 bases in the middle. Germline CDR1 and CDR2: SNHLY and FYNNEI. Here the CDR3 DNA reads TGTGCCAGCAGGTCGGGGCTAGCGATCTACGAGCAGTACGTC. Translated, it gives CASRSGLAIYEQYV.